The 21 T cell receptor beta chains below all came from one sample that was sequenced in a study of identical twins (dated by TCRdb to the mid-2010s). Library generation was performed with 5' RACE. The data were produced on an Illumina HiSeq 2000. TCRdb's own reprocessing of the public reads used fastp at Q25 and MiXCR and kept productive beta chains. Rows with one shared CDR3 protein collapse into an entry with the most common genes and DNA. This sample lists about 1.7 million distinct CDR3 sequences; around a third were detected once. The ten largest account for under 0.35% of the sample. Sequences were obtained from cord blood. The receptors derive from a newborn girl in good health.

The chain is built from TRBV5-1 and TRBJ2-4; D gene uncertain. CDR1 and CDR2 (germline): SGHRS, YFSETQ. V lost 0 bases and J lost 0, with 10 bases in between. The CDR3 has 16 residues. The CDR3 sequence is CASSLAFGQAKNIQYF. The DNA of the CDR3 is TGCGCCAGCAGCTTGGCCTTCGGTCAAGCCAAAAACATTCAGTACTTC. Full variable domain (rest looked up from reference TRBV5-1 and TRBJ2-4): KAGVTQTPRYLIKTRGQQVTLSCSPISGHRSVSWYQQTPGQGLQFLFEYFSETQRNKGNFPGRFSGRQFSNSRSEMNVSTLELGDSALYLCASSLAFGQAKNIQYFGAGTRLSVL.

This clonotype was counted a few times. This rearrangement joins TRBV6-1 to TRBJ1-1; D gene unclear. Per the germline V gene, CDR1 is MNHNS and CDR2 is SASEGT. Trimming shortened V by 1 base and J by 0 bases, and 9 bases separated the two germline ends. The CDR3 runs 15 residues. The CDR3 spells CASSEVDRLNTEAFF. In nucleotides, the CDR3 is TGTGCCAGCAGTGAAGTTGACCGACTGAACACTGAAGCTTTCTTT.

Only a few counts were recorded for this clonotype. The CDR3 here is CASSLGLAGLEDTQYF. DNA for the CDR3: TGCGCCAGCAGCTTGGGACTAGCGGGGCTAGAAGATACGCAGTATTTT. The gene calls are TRBV5-1 and TRBJ2-3; 11 nucleotides match TRBD2. The germline V gene encodes CDR1 SGHRS and CDR2 YFSETQ. The CDR3 has 16 amino acids. With 0 bases clipped from V and 5 bases from J, the junction kept 5 bases outside the gene matches. Looking up the rest from reference TRBV5-1 and TRBJ2-3 gives the full variable domain: KAGVTQTPRYLIKTRGQQVTLSCSPISGHRSVSWYQQTPGQGLQFLFEYFSETQRNKGNFPGRFSGRQFSNSRSEMNVSTLELGDSALYLCASSLGLAGLEDTQYFGPGTRLTVL.

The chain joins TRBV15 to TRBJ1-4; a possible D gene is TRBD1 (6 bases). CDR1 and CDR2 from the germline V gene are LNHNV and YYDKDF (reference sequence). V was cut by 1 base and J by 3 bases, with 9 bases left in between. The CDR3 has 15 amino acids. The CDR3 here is CATSRGEGANEKLFF. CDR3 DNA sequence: TGTGCCACCAGCAGAGGAGAGGGGGCTAATGAAAAACTGTTTTTT.

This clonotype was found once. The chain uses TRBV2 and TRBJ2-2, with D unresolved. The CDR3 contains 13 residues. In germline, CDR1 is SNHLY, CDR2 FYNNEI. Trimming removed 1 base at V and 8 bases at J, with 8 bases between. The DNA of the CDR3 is TGTGCCAGCAGTGAAGGGGCAGTGGGGGAGCTGTTTTTT. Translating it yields CASSEGAVGELFF.

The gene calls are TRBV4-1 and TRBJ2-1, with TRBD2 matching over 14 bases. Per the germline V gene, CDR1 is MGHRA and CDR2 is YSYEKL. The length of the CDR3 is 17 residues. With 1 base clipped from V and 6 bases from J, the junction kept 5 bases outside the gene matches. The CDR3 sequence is CASSQGRLAGGGNEQFF. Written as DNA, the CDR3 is TGCGCCAGCAGCCAAGGACGACTAGCGGGAGGGGGCAATGAGCAGTTCTTC.

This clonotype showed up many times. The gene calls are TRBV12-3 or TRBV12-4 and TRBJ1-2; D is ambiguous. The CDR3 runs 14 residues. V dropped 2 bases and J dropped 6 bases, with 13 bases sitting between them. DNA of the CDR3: TGTGCCAGCAGTTTAAGGAGAGGAAGGGATGGCTACACCTTC. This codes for CASSLRRGRDGYTF.

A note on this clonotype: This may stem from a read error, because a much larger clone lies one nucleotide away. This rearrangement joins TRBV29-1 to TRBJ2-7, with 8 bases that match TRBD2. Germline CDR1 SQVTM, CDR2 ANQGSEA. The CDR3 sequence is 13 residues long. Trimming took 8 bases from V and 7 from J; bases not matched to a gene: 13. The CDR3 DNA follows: TGCAGCTGTGCGGGAGGCCCTAACAATGAGCAGTACTTC. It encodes CSCAGGPNNEQYF.

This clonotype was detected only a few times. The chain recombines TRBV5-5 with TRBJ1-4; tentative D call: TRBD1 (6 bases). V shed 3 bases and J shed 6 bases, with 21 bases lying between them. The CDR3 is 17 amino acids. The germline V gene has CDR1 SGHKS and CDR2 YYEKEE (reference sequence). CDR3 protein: CASSYLPVTKGDEKLFF. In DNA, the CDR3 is TGTGCCAGCAGCTACCTCCCGGTCACTAAGGGGGATGAAAAACTGTTTTTT.

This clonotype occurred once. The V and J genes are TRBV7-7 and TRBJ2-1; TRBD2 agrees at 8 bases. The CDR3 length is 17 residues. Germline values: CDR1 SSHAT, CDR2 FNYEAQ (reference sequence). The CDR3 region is CASGSSRGLAGSNEQFF. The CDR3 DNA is TGTGCTAGCGGCTCTAGCCGCGGACTAGCTGGAAGCAATGAGCAGTTCTTC.

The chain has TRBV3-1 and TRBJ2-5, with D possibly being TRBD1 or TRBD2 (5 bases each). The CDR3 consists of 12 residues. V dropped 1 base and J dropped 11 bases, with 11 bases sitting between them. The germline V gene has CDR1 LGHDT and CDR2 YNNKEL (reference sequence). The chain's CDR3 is CASSQGGSKQYF. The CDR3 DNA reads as TGTGCCAGCAGCCAAGGGGGGTCTAAGCAGTACTTC.

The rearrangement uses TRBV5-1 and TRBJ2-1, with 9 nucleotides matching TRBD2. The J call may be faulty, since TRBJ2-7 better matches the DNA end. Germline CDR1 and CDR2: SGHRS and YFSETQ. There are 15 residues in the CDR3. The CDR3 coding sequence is TGCGCCAGCAGCTTGAAGGGACTAGCATACAATGAGCAGTACTTC. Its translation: CASSLKGLAYNEQYF.

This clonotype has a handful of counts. CDR3 in amino acids: CASSQRGAVNTEAFF. The CDR3 DNA reads TGTGCCAGCAGCCAAAGGGGCGCGGTCAACACTGAAGCTTTCTTT. The chain has TRBV3-1 and TRBJ1-1; D is possibly TRBD1 (5 bases). Trimming took off 2 bases at V and 2 bases at J, with 12 bases between the two ends. The CDR3 has 15 residues. Looked up from germline, CDR1 is LGHDT and CDR2 is YNNKEL (reference sequence).

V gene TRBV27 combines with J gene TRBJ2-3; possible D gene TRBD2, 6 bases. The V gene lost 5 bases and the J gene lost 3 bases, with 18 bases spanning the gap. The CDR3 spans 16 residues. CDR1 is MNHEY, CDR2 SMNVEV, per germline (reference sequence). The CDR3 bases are TGTGCCAGCAGTAGTCTAGGTGGCGGGATTACAGATACGCAGTATTTT. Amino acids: CASSSLGGGITDTQYF.

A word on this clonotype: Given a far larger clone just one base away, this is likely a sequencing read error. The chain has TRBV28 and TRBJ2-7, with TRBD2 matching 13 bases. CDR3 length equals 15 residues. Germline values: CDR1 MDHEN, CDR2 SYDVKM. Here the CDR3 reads CTSSLGTSGTYEQYF. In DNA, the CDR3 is TGTACCAGCAGTTTGGGGACTAGCGGGACCTACGAGCAGTACTTC.

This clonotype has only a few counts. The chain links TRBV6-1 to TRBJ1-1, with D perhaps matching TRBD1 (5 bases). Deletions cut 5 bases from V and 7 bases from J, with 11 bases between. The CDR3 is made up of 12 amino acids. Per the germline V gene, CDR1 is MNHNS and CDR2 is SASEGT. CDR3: CASSQRDGEAFF. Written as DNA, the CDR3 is TGTGCCAGCAGTCAGCGGGACGGTGAAGCTTTCTTT.

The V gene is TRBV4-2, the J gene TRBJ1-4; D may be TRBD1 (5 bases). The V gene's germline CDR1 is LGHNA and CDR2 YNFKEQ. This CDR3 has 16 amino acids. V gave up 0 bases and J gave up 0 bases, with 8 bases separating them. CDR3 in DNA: TGTGCCAGCAGCCAAGATCGACAGTCAACTAATGAAAAACTGTTTTTT. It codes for CASSQDRQSTNEKLFF.

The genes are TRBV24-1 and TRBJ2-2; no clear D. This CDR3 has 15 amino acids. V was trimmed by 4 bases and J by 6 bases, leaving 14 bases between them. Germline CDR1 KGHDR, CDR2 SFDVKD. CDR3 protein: CATSDPGQYAGELFF. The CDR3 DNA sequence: TGTGCCACCAGTGACCCCGGGCAGTACGCCGGGGAGCTGTTTTTT.

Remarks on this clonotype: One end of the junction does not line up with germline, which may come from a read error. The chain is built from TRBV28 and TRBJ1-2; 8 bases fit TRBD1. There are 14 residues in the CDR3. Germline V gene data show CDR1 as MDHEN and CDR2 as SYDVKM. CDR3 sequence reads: CASSFADRAYGHTF. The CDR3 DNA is TGTGCCAGCAGTTTCGCGGACAGGGCCTATGGCCACACCTTC.

The CDR3 loop is CASSLQSKNIQYF. DNA of the CDR3: TGTGCCAGCAGCTTACAATCCAAAAACATTCAGTACTTC. The chain employs TRBV7-9 and TRBJ2-4; D remains ambiguous. V lost 2 bases, J lost 2 bases, and 4 bases lay in between. Per germline, CDR1 SEHNR and CDR2 FQNEAQ (reference sequence). The CDR3 is made up of 13 amino acids.

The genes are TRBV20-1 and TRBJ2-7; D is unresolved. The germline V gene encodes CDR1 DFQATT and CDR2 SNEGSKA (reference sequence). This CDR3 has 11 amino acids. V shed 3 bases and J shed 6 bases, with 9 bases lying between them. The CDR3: CSASQAVEQYF. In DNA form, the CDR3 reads TGCAGTGCTAGTCAGGCGGTCGAGCAGTACTTC.